This TCR beta chain originates from a study of cytomegalovirus exposure and HLA in healthy donors. Study information: Early released data had around 88 million unique TCRs, all coming from HLA-typed donors.

CDR1 and CDR2 from the germline V gene are SGDLS and YYNGEE. The CDR3 contains 16 residues. Trimming cost V 4 bases and J 1 base; bases outside gene matches: 7. Regarding this clone: What it binds is not known.

Study-wide results and caveats: A later analysis found that most CMV-associated TCR beta chains appeared HLA-restricted. TCR beta chains associated with HLA were, in a later analysis, more clonally expanded than equally common others. The authors confirmed in vitro that a few CMV-associated chains were specific for CMV antigens.

PCR primers comprised 60 Vbeta and 13 Jbeta primers. Only in-frame clones appear in the TCRdb table, and some are missing; sequencing was by immunoSEQ multiplex PCR. The table shows around 200,000 clones, with just under 75% occurring only once. The sequence came from a young man in good health and CMV-seropositive. This chain uses TRBV9 with TRBJ1-5, with 8 bases that match TRBD1. The sample was PBMCs. CDR3 sequence reads: CASSPPTGVSNQPQHF. CDR3 nucleotides: TGTGCCAGCAGCCCCCCGACAGGGGTGAGCAATCAGCCCCAGCATTTT.